This T cell receptor (beta chain) stems from a study of circulating tumor DNA in untreated peripheral T-cell lymphoma. Overall study findings and caveats: Tumor-specific clonotypes were found in about three quarters of patients.

Clones were sequenced by immunoSEQ multiplex PCR, and TCRdb holds only the in-frame ones, with some missing. There are over 1,000 clones in the sample; more than 75% occur only once, and roughly 8.2% lies in the top ten. Tumor tissue was collected at baseline, before treatment began. Trimming removed 5 bases from V and 4 bases from J; junction bases left unmatched: 9. This CDR3 comprises 15 residues. Germline CDR1 is SGHRS and CDR2 is YFSETQ. Of note for this clone: What it binds is unknown.

This TCR was sampled from a human donor with peripheral T-cell lymphoma. What was sequenced was tumor tissue. The rearrangement uses TRBV5-1 and TRBJ2-1, with 7 bases fitting TRBD1. CDR3 DNA sequence: TGCGCCAGCAGTCCTGGACAGGCCATTTACAATGAGCAGTTCTTC. This encodes CASSPGQAIYNEQFF.